The rows below give T cell receptor beta chains drawn from one sample of a study of OX40 agonist ivuxolimab in advanced cancers. This table comes from immunoSEQ multiplex PCR, and its TCRdb copy is limited to in-frame clones, with some not included. Of more than 30,000 clones listed, about 87% are singletons. Here the sequenced sample was CD4+ or CD8+ T cells sorted from blood, taken in a trial of the OX40 agonist ivuxolimab. Receptor source: an adult with an advanced solid tumor such as melanoma, head and neck, liver or kidney cancer. The CDR3 runs from the conserved cysteine through the conserved F or W. Fields, in order: clone size, D gene, V gene, J gene, CDR3 protein, CDR3 DNA. The D gene is left open where the match is weak. Size is stated for part of the rows, as once, few or many counts, or as a class when the clone is expanded.

abundance: NA
d_gene: TRBD2
v_gene: TRBV15
j_gene: TRBJ2-1
CDR3aa: CATSRDGTSGVEQFF
CDR3nt: TGTGCCACCAGCAGAGATGGGACTAGCGGGGTAGAGCAGTTCTTC

abundance: NA
d_gene: NA
v_gene: TRBV4-2
j_gene: TRBJ2-1
CDR3aa: CASSPREYSYNEQFF
CDR3nt: TGTGCCAGCAGCCCCCGGGAATACTCCTACAATGAGCAGTTCTTC

abundance: NA
d_gene: TRBD2
v_gene: TRBV11-2
j_gene: TRBJ2-7
CDR3aa: CASSLDRGGFYYEQYF
CDR3nt: TGTGCCAGCAGCTTAGACCGCGGGGGGTTCTACTACGAGCAGTACTTC

abundance: NA
d_gene: NA
v_gene: TRBV5-1
j_gene: TRBJ1-3
CDR3aa: CASSSSVLSGNTIYF
CDR3nt: TGCGCCAGCAGTTCCTCAGTCCTATCTGGAAACACCATATATTTT

abundance: NA
d_gene: TRBD2
v_gene: TRBV7-2
j_gene: TRBJ2-1
CDR3aa: CASSARLAGVREQFF
CDR3nt: TGTGCCAGCAGCGCCCGACTAGCGGGGGTACGTGAGCAGTTCTTC

abundance: once
d_gene: TRBD2
v_gene: TRBV5-1
j_gene: TRBJ2-5
CDR3aa: CASTGGTSGSSYQETQYF
CDR3nt: TGCGCCAGCACTGGAGGGACTAGCGGATCCTCTTACCAAGAGACCCAGTACTTC

abundance: NA
d_gene: NA
v_gene: TRBV7-2
j_gene: TRBJ1-5
CDR3aa: CASSRILGDGQPQHF
CDR3nt: TGTGCCAGCAGCCGAATCCTAGGGGACGGTCAGCCCCAGCATTTT

abundance: once
d_gene: TRBD1
v_gene: TRBV18
j_gene: TRBJ2-7
CDR3aa: CASSRRGQQAYEQYF
CDR3nt: TGTGCCAGCTCCCGACGGGGACAGCAGGCCTACGAGCAGTACTTC

abundance: once
d_gene: NA
v_gene: TRBV6-1
j_gene: TRBJ2-3
CDR3aa: CASSDVGEGTDTQYF
CDR3nt: TGTGCCAGCAGTGATGTGGGAGAGGGCACAGATACGCAGTATTTT

abundance: NA
d_gene: NA
v_gene: TRBV10-3
j_gene: TRBJ2-1
CDR3aa: CAISGADSSYNEQFF
CDR3nt: TGTGCCATCAGTGGAGCGGATAGCTCCTACAATGAGCAGTTCTTC

abundance: once
d_gene: TRBD1
v_gene: TRBV7-8
j_gene: TRBJ1-1
CDR3aa: CASSLIWTGDMNTEAFF
CDR3nt: TGTGCCAGCAGCTTAATATGGACAGGGGATATGAACACTGAAGCTTTCTTT

abundance: NA
d_gene: NA
v_gene: TRBV28
j_gene: TRBJ1-5
CDR3aa: CASSFGFWERNQPQHF
CDR3nt: TGTGCCAGCAGTTTTGGGTTTTGGGAACGCAATCAGCCCCAGCATTTT

abundance: once
d_gene: TRBD1
v_gene: TRBV5-6
j_gene: TRBJ1-5
CDR3aa: CASSPRGLHQPQHF
CDR3nt: TGTGCCAGCAGCCCCAGGGGGCTCCATCAGCCCCAGCATTTT

abundance: NA
d_gene: NA
v_gene: TRBV28
j_gene: TRBJ2-7
CDR3aa: CASTVSTYEQYF
CDR3nt: TGTGCCAGCACCGTGTCTACCTACGAGCAGTACTTC

abundance: NA
d_gene: NA
v_gene: TRBV2
j_gene: TRBJ2-7
CDR3aa: CASSELPGQAGEQYF
CDR3nt: TGTGCCAGCAGTGAGCTCCCCGGGCAGGCGGGGGAGCAGTACTTC

abundance: NA
d_gene: TRBD2
v_gene: TRBV5-1
j_gene: TRBJ2-5
CDR3aa: CASSLGLAGVETQYF
CDR3nt: TGCGCCAGCAGCTTGGGACTAGCGGGAGTTGAGACCCAGTACTTC

abundance: NA
d_gene: NA
v_gene: TRBV6-6
j_gene: TRBJ2-3
CDR3aa: CASRRPQGGTDTQYF
CDR3nt: TGTGCCAGCAGACGACCACAGGGCGGCACAGATACGCAGTATTTT

abundance: NA
d_gene: TRBD2
v_gene: TRBV4-2
j_gene: TRBJ2-1
CDR3aa: CASSQDGSSGTYNEQFF
CDR3nt: TGTGCCAGCAGCCAAGATGGTTCTAGCGGAACCTACAATGAGCAGTTCTTC

abundance: NA
d_gene: TRBD1
v_gene: TRBV7-9
j_gene: TRBJ2-2
CDR3aa: CASSLVLIGNRGQAGELFF
CDR3nt: TGTGCCAGCAGCTTAGTTCTAATTGGAAACAGGGGGCAAGCCGGGGAGCTGTTTTTT

abundance: once
d_gene: NA
v_gene: TRBV6-4
j_gene: TRBJ2-2
CDR3aa: CASSRGENTGELFF
CDR3nt: TGTGCCAGCAGTAGGGGGGAGAACACCGGGGAGCTGTTTTTT

abundance: NA
d_gene: NA
v_gene: TRBV30
j_gene: TRBJ2-7
CDR3aa: CAWSAFGSGAYEQYF
CDR3nt: TGTGCCTGGAGTGCGTTTGGGAGTGGGGCCTACGAGCAGTACTTC

abundance: NA
d_gene: NA
v_gene: TRBV19
j_gene: TRBJ1-5
CDR3aa: CASQGGTRVNQPQHF
CDR3nt: TGTGCCAGTCAAGGTGGGACCAGGGTAAATCAGCCCCAGCATTTT

abundance: NA
d_gene: NA
v_gene: TRBV29-1
j_gene: TRBJ1-1
CDR3aa: CSVEGRRHTEAFF
CDR3nt: TGCAGCGTTGAGGGGCGAAGGCACACTGAAGCTTTCTTT

abundance: NA
d_gene: TRBD1
v_gene: TRBV5-5
j_gene: TRBJ1-4
CDR3aa: CASSPGQGATNEKLFF
CDR3nt: TGTGCCAGCAGCCCGGGACAGGGGGCAACTAATGAAAAACTGTTTTTT

abundance: NA
d_gene: TRBD1
v_gene: TRBV19
j_gene: TRBJ1-6
CDR3aa: CASTGTVNSPLHF
CDR3nt: TGTGCCAGCACCGGGACAGTTAATTCACCCCTCCACTTT

abundance: NA
d_gene: TRBD2
v_gene: TRBV7-3
j_gene: TRBJ2-1
CDR3aa: CASSLKGLAGSSYNEQFF
CDR3nt: TGTGCCAGCAGCTTAAAGGGACTAGCGGGAAGTTCCTACAATGAGCAGTTCTTC

abundance: NA
d_gene: TRBD1
v_gene: TRBV18
j_gene: TRBJ1-3
CDR3aa: CASSPGQGRNTIYF
CDR3nt: TGTGCCAGCTCACCGGGACAGGGTCGAAACACCATATATTTT

abundance: few
d_gene: NA
v_gene: TRBV6-5
j_gene: TRBJ1-3
CDR3aa: CASSYGGGGNTIYF
CDR3nt: TGTGCCAGCAGTTATGGGGGAGGCGGAAACACCATATATTTT

abundance: NA
d_gene: NA
v_gene: TRBV28
j_gene: TRBJ1-2
CDR3aa: CASNQGNYGYTF
CDR3nt: TGTGCCAGCAACCAGGGGAACTATGGCTACACCTTC

abundance: NA
d_gene: NA
v_gene: TRBV30
j_gene: TRBJ1-5
CDR3aa: CAWETGRGQPQHF
CDR3nt: TGTGCCTGGGAAACAGGGAGAGGACAGCCCCAGCATTTT

abundance: NA
d_gene: NA
v_gene: TRBV6-5
j_gene: TRBJ1-2
CDR3aa: CASSSRPKGDYGYTF
CDR3nt: TGTGCCAGCAGTTCTCGACCCAAAGGAGACTATGGCTACACCTTC

abundance: NA
d_gene: NA
v_gene: TRBV4-1
j_gene: TRBJ1-5
CDR3aa: CASSQLSIQGLYSNQPQHF
CDR3nt: TGCGCCAGCAGCCAACTAAGCATTCAGGGGCTTTATAGCAATCAGCCCCAGCATTTT

abundance: NA
d_gene: TRBD1
v_gene: TRBV29-1
j_gene: TRBJ2-7
CDR3aa: CSVSTGTGSYEQYF
CDR3nt: TGCAGCGTTTCCACCGGGACAGGGTCCTACGAGCAGTACTTC

abundance: NA
d_gene: NA
v_gene: TRBV28
j_gene: TRBJ2-1
CDR3aa: CASSGAKYNEQFF
CDR3nt: TGTGCCAGCAGTGGGGCAAAGTACAATGAGCAGTTCTTC

abundance: NA
d_gene: NA
v_gene: TRBV27
j_gene: TRBJ1-4
CDR3aa: CASSPNRAPNEKLFF
CDR3nt: TGTGCCAGCAGTCCGAACAGGGCCCCTAATGAAAAACTGTTTTTT

abundance: NA
d_gene: NA
v_gene: TRBV4-2
j_gene: TRBJ2-1
CDR3aa: CASSQAPGMTYNEQFF
CDR3nt: TGTGCCAGCAGCCAAGCCCCGGGAATGACCTACAATGAGCAGTTCTTC

abundance: NA
d_gene: TRBD1
v_gene: TRBV11-2
j_gene: TRBJ1-3
CDR3aa: CASSLSAGGRRDTIYF
CDR3nt: TGTGCCAGCAGCTTATCGGCAGGGGGGCGCAGGGACACCATATATTTT

abundance: NA
d_gene: TRBD1
v_gene: TRBV6-5
j_gene: TRBJ1-2
CDR3aa: CASTRDRGSGYTF
CDR3nt: TGTGCCAGCACCCGGGACAGGGGAAGTGGCTACACCTTC

abundance: NA
d_gene: NA
v_gene: TRBV6-6
j_gene: TRBJ1-3
CDR3aa: CASRHDRTPGNTIYF
CDR3nt: TGTGCCAGCAGACACGACAGGACCCCTGGGAACACCATATATTTT

abundance: few
d_gene: NA
v_gene: TRBV7-9
j_gene: TRBJ2-1
CDR3aa: CASSLGAYYNEQFF
CDR3nt: TGTGCCAGCAGCTTGGGGGCTTACTACAATGAGCAGTTCTTC

abundance: NA
d_gene: NA
v_gene: TRBV12-5
j_gene: TRBJ2-3
CDR3aa: CASGLIRVEDTQYF
CDR3nt: TGTGCTAGTGGTTTAATCAGGGTGGAAGATACGCAGTATTTT

abundance: NA
d_gene: TRBD2
v_gene: TRBV6-5
j_gene: TRBJ2-3
CDR3aa: CASSRGGATDTQYF
CDR3nt: TGTGCCAGCAGTCGCGGGGGGGCCACAGATACGCAGTATTTT

abundance: NA
d_gene: NA
v_gene: TRBV7-9
j_gene: TRBJ2-1
CDR3aa: CASSLARAGEQFF
CDR3nt: TGTGCCAGCAGCTTAGCCAGGGCCGGTGAGCAGTTCTTC

abundance: NA
d_gene: NA
v_gene: TRBV14
j_gene: TRBJ1-6
CDR3aa: CASSQGYAVTGSPLHF
CDR3nt: TGTGCCAGCAGCCAAGGTTACGCAGTGACGGGTTCACCCCTCCACTTT

abundance: NA
d_gene: TRBD2
v_gene: TRBV7-9
j_gene: TRBJ2-1
CDR3aa: CASSFGSGRYNEQFF
CDR3nt: TGTGCCAGCAGCTTCGGTAGCGGGCGATACAATGAGCAGTTCTTC

abundance: once
d_gene: TRBD1
v_gene: TRBV25-1
j_gene: TRBJ1-1
CDR3aa: CASSEYGRGGKNTEAFF
CDR3nt: TGTGCCAGCAGTGAATATGGCAGGGGGGGAAAGAACACTGAAGCTTTCTTT

abundance: NA
d_gene: TRBD2
v_gene: TRBV29-1
j_gene: TRBJ2-7
CDR3aa: CSVGWGGYEQYF
CDR3nt: TGCAGCGTTGGTTGGGGGGGCTACGAGCAGTACTTC

abundance: NA
d_gene: NA
v_gene: TRBV4-1
j_gene: TRBJ2-4
CDR3aa: CASSQGRAGGSAKNIQYF
CDR3nt: TGCGCCAGCAGCCAAGGGAGAGCAGGGGGGTCGGCCAAAAACATTCAGTACTTC

abundance: NA
d_gene: NA
v_gene: TRBV11-2
j_gene: TRBJ2-6
CDR3aa: CASSFDPRTSGANVLTF
CDR3nt: TGTGCCAGCAGCTTTGACCCCAGGACCTCTGGGGCCAACGTCCTGACTTTC

abundance: NA
d_gene: TRBD2
v_gene: TRBV13
j_gene: TRBJ2-1
CDR3aa: CASSPAGERHNEQFF
CDR3nt: TGTGCCAGCAGCCCGGCGGGAGAACGTCACAATGAGCAGTTCTTC

abundance: few
d_gene: NA
v_gene: TRBV9
j_gene: TRBJ1-5
CDR3aa: CASSVGSQGLEPQHF
CDR3nt: TGTGCCAGCAGCGTAGGGTCACAGGGACTCGAGCCCCAGCATTTT